This T cell receptor (beta chain) is drawn from a study of long-term antiretroviral therapy in people with HIV. Survey-level immunoSEQ v3.0 assays were run. The assay was immunoSEQ multiplex PCR, and TCRdb's table has in-frame clones only and misses some. The data contain 33,000 or so clones, around 97% of them singletons. CDR1 SGDLS and CDR2 YYNGEE come from the germline V gene. J was trimmed by 5 bases and V by 4 bases; bases with no gene match: 11. This CDR3 has 16 residues. Among participants with HIV, every one received treatment in the United States. This clonotype was sampled from a man aged 25 to 40 with HIV. The J gene is TRBJ1-1, the V gene TRBV9, with 10 bases aligning to TRBD1. The sample here was unsorted PBMCs, taken 7.6 years after starting antiretroviral therapy. CDR3 in DNA: TGTGCCAGCAGCCCCCTCGATCGACAGGGGGCGACTGAAGCTTTCTTT. Translation gives CASSPLDRQGATEAFF.